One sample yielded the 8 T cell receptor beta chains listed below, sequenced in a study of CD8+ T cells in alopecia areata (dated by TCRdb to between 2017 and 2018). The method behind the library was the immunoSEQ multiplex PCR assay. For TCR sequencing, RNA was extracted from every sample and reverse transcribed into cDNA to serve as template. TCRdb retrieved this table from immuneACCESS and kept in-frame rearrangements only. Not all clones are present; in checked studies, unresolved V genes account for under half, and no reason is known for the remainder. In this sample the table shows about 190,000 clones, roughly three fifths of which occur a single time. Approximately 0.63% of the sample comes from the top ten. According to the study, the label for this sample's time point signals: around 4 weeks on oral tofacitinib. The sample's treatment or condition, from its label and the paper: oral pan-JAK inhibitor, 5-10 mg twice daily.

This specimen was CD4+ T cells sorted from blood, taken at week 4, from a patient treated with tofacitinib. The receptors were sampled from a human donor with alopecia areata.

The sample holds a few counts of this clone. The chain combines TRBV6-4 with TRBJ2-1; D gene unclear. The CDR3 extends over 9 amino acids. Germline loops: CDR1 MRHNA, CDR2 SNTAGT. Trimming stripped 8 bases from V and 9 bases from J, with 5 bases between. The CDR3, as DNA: TGTGCCAGCGAAACTGAGCAGTTCTTC. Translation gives CASETEQFF.

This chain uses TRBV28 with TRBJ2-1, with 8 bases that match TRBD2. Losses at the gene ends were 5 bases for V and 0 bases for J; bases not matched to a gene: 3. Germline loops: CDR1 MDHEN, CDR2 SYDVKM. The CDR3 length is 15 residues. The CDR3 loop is CASSKSGSSYNEQFF. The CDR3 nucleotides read TGTGCCAGCAGTAAAAGCGGGAGCTCCTACAATGAGCAGTTCTTC.

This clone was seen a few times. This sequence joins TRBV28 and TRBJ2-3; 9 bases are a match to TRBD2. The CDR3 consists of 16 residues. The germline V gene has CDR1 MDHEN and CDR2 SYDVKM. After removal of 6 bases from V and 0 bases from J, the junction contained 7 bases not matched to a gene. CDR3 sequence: CASSLSGSGSTDTQYF. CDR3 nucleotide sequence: TGTGCCAGCAGCCTTAGCGGGAGTGGAAGCACAGATACGCAGTATTTT.

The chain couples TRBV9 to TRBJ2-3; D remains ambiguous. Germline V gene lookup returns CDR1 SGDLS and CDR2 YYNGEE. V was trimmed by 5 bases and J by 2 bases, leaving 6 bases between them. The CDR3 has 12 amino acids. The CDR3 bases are TGTGCCAGCAGAGGAGACACAGATACGCAGTATTTT. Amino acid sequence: CASRGDTDTQYF.

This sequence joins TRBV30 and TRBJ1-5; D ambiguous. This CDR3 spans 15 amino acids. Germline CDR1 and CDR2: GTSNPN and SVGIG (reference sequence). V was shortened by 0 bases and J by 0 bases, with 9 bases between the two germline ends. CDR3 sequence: CAWSVGELSNQPQHF. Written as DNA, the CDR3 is TGTGCCTGGAGTGTAGGAGAACTTAGCAATCAGCCCCAGCATTTT.

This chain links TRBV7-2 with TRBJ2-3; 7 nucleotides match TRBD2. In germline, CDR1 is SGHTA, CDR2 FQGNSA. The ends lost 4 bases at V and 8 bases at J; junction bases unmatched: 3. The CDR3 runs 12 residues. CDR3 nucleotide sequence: TGTGCCAGCAGCTCGCTAGCGGTTACGCAGTATTTT. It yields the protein CASSSLAVTQYF.

The CDR3 loop reads CASSLQGQLNTEAFF. The CDR3 bases are TGTGCCAGCAGCCTACAGGGACAGCTGAACACTGAAGCTTTCTTT. This rearrangement joins TRBV7-2 to TRBJ1-1, with 7 positions matching TRBD1. In germline, CDR1 is SGHTA, CDR2 FQGNSA. This CDR3 is built from 15 residues. The junction had 6 bases not matched to a gene; V was cut back by 5 bases and J by 0 bases. The whole variable domain, remainder taken from reference TRBV7-2 and TRBJ1-1, is GAGVSQSPSNKVTEKGKDVELRCDPISGHTALYWYRQSLGQGLEFLIYFQGNSAPDKSGLPSDRFSAERTGGSVSTLTIQRTQQEDSAVYLCASSLQGQLNTEAFFGQGTRLTVV.

This CDR3 reads CASSQDLGNQETQYF. In nucleotides, the CDR3 is TGTGCCAGCAGCCAAGATTTAGGGAACCAAGAGACCCAGTACTTC. The V gene is TRBV4-2, the J gene TRBJ2-5; D uncertain. Germline V gene data show CDR1 as LGHNA and CDR2 as YNFKEQ. V dropped 0 bases and J dropped 0 bases, with 8 bases sitting between them. The CDR3 is 15 amino acids.